The rows below give T cell receptor beta chains drawn from one sample of a study of blood T cell repertoires in COVID-19. Produced via immunoSEQ multiplex PCR; TCRdb's table is partial and in-frame only. Of 190,000 or so clones detected, 70% to 90% appear once; the ten largest clones hold around 10%. Sequencing was performed on peripheral blood. The receptors come from a woman over 75 with acute or convalescent COVID-19. CDR3s include the opening cysteine and the closing phenylalanine or tryptophan. Each record gives: J gene, clone size, D gene, V gene, CDR3 DNA, CDR3 protein. The D gene is left open where the match is weak. For some rows the clone size is stated as once, few or many, or as a class when expanded; others skip it.

>TRBJ1-6|-|-|TRBV5-4
TGTGCCAGCAGCTTGGCCAATCCAGGGAGGAATTCACCCCTCCACTTT
CASSLANPGRNSPLHF
>TRBJ2-3|-|-|TRBV27
TGTGCCAGCAGGCGGTATAGCGCGTTTTTGACAGATACGCAGTATTTT
CASRRYSAFLTDTQYF
>TRBJ2-3|-|-|TRBV24-1
TGTGCCACCAGTGATCGAACCCCTAATCTCAACACAGATACGCAGTATTTT
CATSDRTPNLNTDTQYF
>TRBJ1-5|-|-|TRBV7-8
TGTGCCAGACCACCTCCCTCCGGGAGGACCCCTGGGAGCCAGCCCCAGCATTTT
CARPPPSGRTPGSQPQHF
>TRBJ1-4|-|TRBD1|TRBV28
TGTGCCAGCAGGACAGGGTCGGATGTTGCAACTAATGAAAAACTGTTTTTT
CASRTGSDVATNEKLFF
>TRBJ1-3|-|-|TRBV30
TGTGCCTGGGACAGGCTGAAAGGAAACACCATATATTTT
CAWDRLKGNTIYF
>TRBJ1-1|-|-|TRBV14
TGTGCCAGCAGCCAGTTCCAGGGAACTGAAGCTTTCTTT
CASSQFQGTEAFF
>TRBJ2-7|-|TRBD1|TRBV7-9
TGTGCCAGCAGCCGCAAGATACCTACAGGGGGCTTACCTTACGAGCAGTACTTC
CASSRKIPTGGLPYEQYF
>TRBJ2-5|-|TRBD2|TRBV5-1
TGCGCCAGCAGTACCGGGACTAGCGGGAGAGCGGTAGAGACCCAGTACTTC
CASSTGTSGRAVETQYF
>TRBJ2-2|few|-|TRBV19
TGTGCCAGTAGTCCCCGGGTCCACACCGGGGAGCTGTTTTTT
CASSPRVHTGELFF
>TRBJ2-7|-|-|TRBV30
TGTGCCTGGAGTGCACAGGGAAACTCCTACGAGCAGTACTTC
CAWSAQGNSYEQYF
>TRBJ2-6|-|-|TRBV27
TGTGCCAGCAGTTTTATGGGGGGAGTGTCTGGGGCCAACGTCCTGACTTTC
CASSFMGGVSGANVLTF
>TRBJ2-5|-|-|TRBV5-4
TGTGCCAGCAGCACAGGCTTCCAAGAGACCCAGTACTTC
CASSTGFQETQYF
>TRBJ2-1|-|TRBD2|TRBV4-2
TGTGCCAGCAGCCAACCCATAGCGGGAGGACGCAATGAGCAGTTCTTC
CASSQPIAGGRNEQFF
>TRBJ1-5|-|-|TRBV7-3
TGTGCCAGCAGGGTGTCACCGGGGAGCAATCAGCCCCAGCATTTT
CASRVSPGSNQPQHF
>TRBJ1-1|-|-|TRBV19
TGTGCCAGTAGTATGGTTAAGGGGATGAACACTGAAGCTTTCTTT
CASSMVKGMNTEAFF
>TRBJ2-5|-|TRBD2|TRBV18
TGTGCCAGCTCACCGCTAGCGGGGGTCCTCCAAGAGACCCAGTACTTC
CASSPLAGVLQETQYF
>TRBJ2-3|few|-|TRBV18
TGTGCCAGCTCACCGGAGGGGGCAGCTGGAGATACGCAGTATTTT
CASSPEGAAGDTQYF
>TRBJ2-3|-|TRBD1|TRBV9
TGTGCCAGCAGCCTCATGACCGGGACAGGGACAGATACGCAGTATTTT
CASSLMTGTGTDTQYF
>TRBJ2-3|-|TRBD2|TRBV18
TGTGCCAGCTCCGGGGCTAGCGGGAGGCCAGATACGCAGTATTTT
CASSGASGRPDTQYF
>TRBJ1-1|-|TRBD1|TRBV5-4
TGTGCCAGCAGCCTAGACAGGGCCCGAGCTTTCTTT
CASSLDRARAFF
>TRBJ1-6|-|-|TRBV5-1
TGCGCCAGCAGCCCGCGGGCCTCCTATAATTCACCCCTCCACTTT
CASSPRASYNSPLHF
>TRBJ1-4|-|-|TRBV29-1
TGCAGCGTTGTAGGGGGAAATGAAAAACTGTTTTTT
CSVVGGNEKLFF
>TRBJ1-1|-|TRBD1|TRBV11-1
TGTGCCAGCAGCGCCGGGACAGGGGTCGCGTACACTGAAGCTTTCTTT
CASSAGTGVAYTEAFF
>TRBJ1-1|-|-|TRBV6-6
TGTGCCAGCAGTTACTCTGAGAGGAGGGCTGAAGCTTTCTTT
CASSYSERRAEAFF
>TRBJ2-5|-|-|TRBV3-1/TRBV3-2
TGTGCCAGCAGCCAAGTAAGCAGGGAAGAGACCCAGTACTTC
CASSQVSREETQYF
>TRBJ2-1|-|TRBD2|TRBV19
TGTGCCAGTCGTGGAGCTAGCGGCTCCAACTACAATGAGCAGTTCTTC
CASRGASGSNYNEQFF
>TRBJ1-6|-|-|TRBV2
TGTGCCAGCCGGAAAGGGTCGGGAGTGGGGAATTCACCCCTCCACTTT
CASRKGSGVGNSPLHF
>TRBJ1-5|-|-|TRBV18
TGTGCCAGCTCACCAGAGCGCCAGACTAGCAATCAGCCCCAGCATTTT
CASSPERQTSNQPQHF
>TRBJ2-7|few|TRBD1|TRBV5-4
TGTGCCAGCAGCTCGGGACAGGGTTCTACCTACGAGCAGTACTTC
CASSSGQGSTYEQYF
>TRBJ1-5|many|-|TRBV27
TGTGCCAGCAGTTTAGGATGGGCGAATCAGCCCCAGCATTTT
CASSLGWANQPQHF
>TRBJ1-2|few|-|TRBV28
TGTGCCAGCAGTTTAGAACTCAACTATGGCTACACCTTC
CASSLELNYGYTF
>TRBJ2-1|-|-|TRBV3-1/TRBV3-2
TGTGCCAACTACCCCGGGGAACCCTCCTACAATGAGCAGTTCTTC
CANYPGEPSYNEQFF
>TRBJ2-5|-|TRBD1|TRBV19
TGTGCCAGTAGTATACGGGCAGGGGGCGGAGGGGAGACCCAGTACTTC
CASSIRAGGGGETQYF
>TRBJ1-5|-|-|TRBV9
TGTGCCAGCAGCGTATCAGGGAGCAATCAGCCCCAGCATTTT
CASSVSGSNQPQHF
>TRBJ1-5|-|TRBD1|TRBV10-3
TGTGCCTCCTCCTGGGCAGGGGGCGGTTATAGCAATCAGCCCCAGCATTTT
CASSWAGGGYSNQPQHF
>TRBJ2-3|-|TRBD1|TRBV19
TGTGCCAGTACCCTGGGACAGGGGGAAACAGATACGCAGTATTTT
CASTLGQGETDTQYF
>TRBJ2-6|-|-|TRBV21-1
TGTGCCAGCAGCAATGTCCACAAAAGGGCCAACGTCCTGACTTTC
CASSNVHKRANVLTF
>TRBJ1-2|-|TRBD1|TRBV11-2
TGTGCCAGCAGCGGGGACAGGGGCTATGGCTACACCTTC
CASSGDRGYGYTF
>TRBJ1-5|-|TRBD1|TRBV9
TGTGCCAGCAGCGTAGCACAGGGGGATCAGCCCCAGCATTTT
CASSVAQGDQPQHF
>TRBJ2-7|once|TRBD1|TRBV5-4
TGTGCCAGCAGCACCGGACAGGGCTACGAGCAGTACTTC
CASSTGQGYEQYF
>TRBJ2-3|-|-|TRBV9
TGTGCCAGCAGCGTCGGGACTTACACAGATACGCAGTATTTT
CASSVGTYTDTQYF
>TRBJ2-5|-|TRBD2|TRBV6-5
TGTGCCAGCAGTTTCCAGCGGGGGAGTAACTTC
CASSFQRGSNF
>TRBJ2-5|-|TRBD2|TRBV4-1
TGCGCCAGCAGCCCGGGACTAGCCGGTCGGACCCAGTACTTC
CASSPGLAGRTQYF
>TRBJ2-5|few|-|TRBV19
TGTGCCAGTAGTCCGCCAGGGTGGGAGACCCAGTACTTC
CASSPPGWETQYF
>TRBJ2-5|-|TRBD2|TRBV29-1
TGCAGCGTTAAACTAGCGGGTGAGGAGACCCAGTACTTC
CSVKLAGEETQYF
>TRBJ2-3|-|-|TRBV7-9
TGTGCCAGCAGCTTAGCTTCAGTGATTACAGATACGCAGTATTTT
CASSLASVITDTQYF
>TRBJ1-1|-|-|TRBV5-1
TGCGCCAGCAGTCCTGACAGGAGGAACACTGAAGCTTTCTTT
CASSPDRRNTEAFF
>TRBJ1-2|-|-|TRBV4-1
TGCGCCAGCAGCCAACCCCCGGGATCTGTGGGGGGCTACACCTTC
CASSQPPGSVGGYTF
>TRBJ2-1|-|TRBD2|TRBV10-1
TGCGCCAGCAGTGAAGGAGGGAGGGGTGTATACAATGAGCAGTTCTTC
CASSEGGRGVYNEQFF
>TRBJ1-2|-|-|TRBV6-1
TGTGCCAGCAGTGACCCTCCCCAAGAGCATGGCTACACCTTC
CASSDPPQEHGYTF
>TRBJ2-6|-|-|TRBV19
TGTGCCAGTAGACTCTCTGGGGCCAACGTCCTGACTTTC
CASRLSGANVLTF
>TRBJ1-2|-|-|TRBV30
TGTGCCTGGAGAATCCAGTTCAACTATGGCTACACCTTC
CAWRIQFNYGYTF
>TRBJ2-3|-|TRBD2|TRBV7-6
TGTGCCAGCAGCTTGGGGGGGACTAGTACCACAGATACGCAGTATTTT
CASSLGGTSTTDTQYF
>TRBJ2-7|once|TRBD2|TRBV12-5
TGTGCTAGTGGTTTTGGCGGGGGGACCTACGAGCAGTACTTC
CASGFGGGTYEQYF